Below, 21 T cell receptor beta chains from the same sample are listed, as sequenced in a study of PD-1 blockade in classical Hodgkin lymphoma. All the patients suffered relapse after autologous stem cell transplantation, and brentuximab vedotin exposure differed. Sequencing was performed with immunoSEQ multiplex PCR; in TCRdb, only in-frame clones are kept and a portion is missing. The sample holds more than 140,000 clones, nearly 80% seen once. The sequencing used peripheral blood mononuclear cells (PBMCs), collected before the second cycle of nivolumab. The receptors shown here come from a human donor with classical Hodgkin lymphoma.

The chain is built from TRBV7-9 and TRBJ2-7, with 11 positions matching TRBD1. The V and J ends lost 4 bases and 3 bases, in that order; junction bases with no gene match: 5. CDR1 and CDR2 from the germline V gene are SEHNR and FQNEAQ (reference sequence). This CDR3 is 15 amino acids long. For the CDR3, the DNA is TGTGCCAGCAGCTCGGCGGGACAGGGGGTCTACGAGCAGTACTTC. Translating it yields CASSSAGQGVYEQYF.

CDR3 bases: TGTGCCAGCAGCGCTGGACTATGGGACAATGAGCAGTTCTTC. This translates into CASSAGLWDNEQFF. This chain uses TRBV11-2 with TRBJ2-1, with D possibly matching TRBD2 (6 bases). CDR3 length: 14 residues. Trimming removed 5 bases at V and 5 bases at J, with 13 bases between. The germline CDR1 and CDR2 sequences are SGHAT and FQNNGV.

This clone was counted between two and nine times. This chain links TRBV6-4 with TRBJ1-5; D is perhaps TRBD1 (5 bases). Germline assignment: CDR1 MRHNA and CDR2 SNTAGT. Deletions cut 7 bases from V and 0 bases from J, with 16 bases between. CDR3 length: 16 residues. The CDR3 DNA reads TGTGCCAGCATGCGAGGGGAGCTCTTTAGCAATCAGCCCCAGCATTTT. It translates to CASMRGELFSNQPQHF.

V usage is TRBV11-3 and J usage is TRBJ1-1, with a weak D call TRBD1 (6 bases). The V gene lost 3 bases and the J gene lost 2 bases, with 10 bases spanning the gap. Per the germline V gene, CDR1 is SGHNT and CDR2 is YENEEA. The length of the CDR3 is 14 residues. CDR3 residues: CASSLRGTNTEAFF. CDR3 sequence (DNA): TGTGCCAGCAGCTTGAGGGGGACCAACACTGAAGCTTTCTTT.

This clone turned up a few times. The V call is TRBV27, the J call TRBJ2-1; D is uncertain. Germline CDR1 and CDR2: MNHEY and SMNVEV (reference sequence). Trimming stripped 2 bases from V and 12 bases from J, with 14 bases between. The CDR3 runs to 13 residues. The CDR3 DNA is TGTGCCAGCAGTTTAGGATTTGGGCAAAGGCAGTTCTTC. Amino acid sequence: CASSLGFGQRQFF.

The DNA for the CDR3 is TGTGCCAGCAGCTTCCGGCAGGCCCCTAACTATGGCTACACCTTC. Its translation is CASSFRQAPNYGYTF. The chain has TRBV7-6 and TRBJ1-2; D call uncertain. The V gene lost 3 bases and the J gene lost 0 bases, with 11 bases spanning the gap. Germline lookup yields CDR1 SGHVS and CDR2 FNYEAQ. The CDR3 totals 15 residues. Drawing the rest from reference TRBV7-6 and TRBJ1-2, the complete variable domain is GAGVSQSPRYKVTKRGQDVALRCDPISGHVSLYWYRQALGQGPEFLTYFNYEAQQDKSGLPNDRFSAERPEGSISTLTIQRTEQRDSAMYRCASSFRQAPNYGYTFGSGTRLTVV.

The chain recombines TRBV2 with TRBJ2-7; 9 bases are shared with TRBD1. Trimming removed 0 bases from V and 5 bases from J; junction bases left unmatched: 8. This CDR3 is built from 16 residues. Germline CDR1 reads SNHLY; CDR2 reads FYNNEI. The CDR3 DNA reads TGTGCCAGCAGTGAAGCGCGGGGGACAGGGAGCCACGAGCAGTACTTC. Translating gives CASSEARGTGSHEQYF.

This clone was seen ten or more times. V usage is TRBV9 and J usage is TRBJ1-2; 7 bases are a match to TRBD1. CDR3 size: 12 residues. The ends lost 4 bases at V and 11 bases at J; junction bases unmatched: 8. Germline V lookup: CDR1 SGDLS, CDR2 YYNGEE. The CDR3 sequence: CASSRQGREYTF. CDR3 nucleotide sequence: TGTGCCAGCAGCCGACAGGGTCGGGAATACACCTTC.

The V gene is TRBV7-9, the J gene TRBJ1-1; D gene ambiguous. This CDR3 has 13 residues. Trimming pared 7 bases from V and 6 bases from J, leaving 15 bases between. Germline CDR1 and CDR2: SEHNR and FQNEAQ (reference sequence). The CDR3 DNA reads as TGTGCCAGCACCTCCAGAAGTGTGGCTGAAGCTTTCTTT. Encoded protein: CASTSRSVAEAFF.

The chain couples TRBV19 to TRBJ2-5; D gene unclear. The V end lost 0 bases, the J end lost 5 bases, and 4 bases lay between the germline ends. The CDR3 loop spans 12 amino acids. CDR1 is LNHDA and CDR2 is SQIVND in the germline V gene (reference sequence). CDR3 DNA sequence: TGTGCCAGTAGTATAGATGTGGAGACCCAGTACTTC. Its translation: CASSIDVETQYF.

The chain links TRBV11-2 to TRBJ2-7; 10 bases match TRBD1. Germline assignment: CDR1 SGHAT and CDR2 FQNNGV. The CDR3 is 15 amino acids. J gave up 2 bases and V 2 bases, and 3 bases lay outside the gene matches. CDR3 DNA sequence: TGTGCCAGCAGCTTACTCGGGACAGGGGCCTACGAGCAGTACTTC. Translated: CASSLLGTGAYEQYF.

The rearrangement joins TRBV25-1 to TRBJ1-4, with a weak D call TRBD1 (5 bases). Germline V gene data show CDR1 as MGHDK and CDR2 as SYGVNS. The CDR3 is made up of 15 amino acids. Trimming cost V 2 bases and J 3 bases, with 10 bases left between them. CDR3 in amino acids: CASSEGTPSNEKLFF. Here the CDR3 DNA reads TGTGCCAGCAGTGAAGGGACGCCTTCTAATGAAAAACTGTTTTTT. Based on the CDR3 plus reference TRBV25-1 and TRBJ1-4, the full variable domain is EADIYQTPRYLVIGTGKKITLECSQTMGHDKMYWYQQDPGMELHLIHYSYGVNSTEKGDLSSESTVSRIRTEHFPLTLESARPSHTSQYLCASSEGTPSNEKLFFGSGTQLSVL.

The chain links TRBV5-6 to TRBJ2-1, with D uncertain. Looked up from germline, CDR1 is SGHDT and CDR2 is YYEEEE. V was clipped by 2 bases and J by 9 bases, with 9 bases between them. The CDR3 runs to 12 residues. CDR3 nucleotide sequence: TGTGCCAGCAGCTTTTATCCACGTGAGCAGTTCTTC. Translation gives CASSFYPREQFF.

The chain couples TRBV5-1 to TRBJ2-3, with 13 bases aligning to TRBD2. Germline assignment: CDR1 SGHRS and CDR2 YFSETQ. V lost 3 bases and J lost 1; bases outside the gene matches: 2. The CDR3 consists of 16 residues. This CDR3 is CASSYGLAGGTDTQYF. The CDR3 DNA is TGCGCCAGCAGCTACGGACTAGCGGGAGGCACAGATACGCAGTATTTT.

The V and J genes are TRBV5-6 and TRBJ2-7; 7 nucleotides line up with TRBD1. The CDR3 is 16 amino acids. Germline V CDR1 and CDR2: SGHDT, YYEEEE. J lost 3 bases, V lost 4 bases, and 13 bases had no gene match. The CDR3 coding sequence is TGTGCCAGCAGCCCCCTCGACCGGACAGGAGACTACGAGCAGTACTTC. Protein product: CASSPLDRTGDYEQYF.

In its sample, this clone was seen a few times. The rearrangement links TRBV29-1 to TRBJ1-1; D possibly corresponds to TRBD1 (5 bases). Trimming took off 2 bases at V and 4 bases at J, with 11 bases between the two ends. Germline V CDR1 and CDR2: SQVTM, ANQGSEA. There are 13 residues in the CDR3. CDR3 loop: CSVELPGTTEAFF. The CDR3 DNA reads as TGCAGCGTTGAACTCCCGGGGACCACTGAAGCTTTCTTT.

A remark on this clone: In the same sample, other DNA sequences code for this CDR3. The chain couples TRBV5-1 to TRBJ1-1, with 10 bases fitting TRBD1. This CDR3 contains 14 residues. The junction had 2 bases not matched to a gene; V was cut back by 3 bases and J by 3 bases. CDR1 is SGHRS and CDR2 is YFSETQ in the germline V gene. The CDR3 DNA reads as TGCGCCAGCAGCTCCGGGACAGGGGACACTGAAGCTTTCTTT. Translated: CASSSGTGDTEAFF.

The CDR3 region is CASALAGGFTGELFF. CDR3 nucleotide sequence: TGTGCTAGTGCCTTAGCGGGGGGGTTTACCGGGGAGCTGTTTTTT. The genes are TRBV12-5 and TRBJ2-2; 11 nucleotides match TRBD2. There are 15 residues in the CDR3. Germline V CDR1 and CDR2: LGHNT, FRNRAP. The V and J ends lost 7 bases and 5 bases, in that order; junction bases with no gene match: 6. The whole variable domain, remainder taken from reference TRBV12-5 and TRBJ2-2, is DARVTQTPRHKVTEMGQEVTMRCQPILGHNTVFWYRQTMMQGLELLAYFRNRAPLDDSGMPKDRFSAEMPDATLATLKIQPSEPRDSAVYFCASALAGGFTGELFFGEGSRLTVL.

The V gene is TRBV11-3, the J gene TRBJ1-3, with D unresolved. CDR1 and CDR2 (germline): SGHNT, YENEEA. V lost 6 bases, J lost 0 bases, and 6 bases lay in between. The CDR3 extends over 13 amino acids. Here the CDR3 reads CASSSDSGNTIYF. CDR3 bases: TGTGCCAGCAGTTCGGACTCTGGAAACACCATATATTTT.

This chain uses TRBV28 with TRBJ2-2, with TRBD2 as a possible D gene (5 bases). The V end lost 6 bases, the J end lost 4 bases, and 15 bases lay between the germline ends. Germline loops: CDR1 MDHEN, CDR2 SYDVKM. The CDR3 runs 15 residues. In nucleotides, the CDR3 is TGTGCCAGCAGAACTGGACTGTTAATCACCGGGGAGCTGTTTTTT. Translation: CASRTGLLITGELFF.

V and J are TRBV5-1 and TRBJ1-5; TRBD1 matches 10 bases. The CDR3 totals 16 residues. Germline V CDR1 and CDR2: SGHRS, YFSETQ. After removal of 4 bases from V and 2 bases from J, the junction contained 6 bases not matched to a gene. CDR3 loop: CASSVGTGEGNQPQHF. CDR3 nucleotide sequence: TGCGCCAGCAGCGTCGGGACAGGGGAAGGCAATCAGCCCCAGCATTTT.